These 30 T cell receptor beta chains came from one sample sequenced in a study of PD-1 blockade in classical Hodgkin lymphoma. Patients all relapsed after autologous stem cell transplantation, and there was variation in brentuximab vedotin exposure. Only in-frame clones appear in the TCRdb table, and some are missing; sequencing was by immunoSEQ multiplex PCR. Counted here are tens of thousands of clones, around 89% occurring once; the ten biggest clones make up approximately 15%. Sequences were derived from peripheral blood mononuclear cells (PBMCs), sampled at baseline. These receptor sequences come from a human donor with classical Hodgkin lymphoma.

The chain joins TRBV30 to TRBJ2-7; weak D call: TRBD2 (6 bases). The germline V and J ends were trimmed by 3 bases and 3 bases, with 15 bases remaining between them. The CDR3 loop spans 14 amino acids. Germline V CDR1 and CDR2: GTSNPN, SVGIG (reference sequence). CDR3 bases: TGTGCCTGGAGAGGTGCGGGGCAGGGCTACGAGCAGTACTTC. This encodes CAWRGAGQGYEQYF.

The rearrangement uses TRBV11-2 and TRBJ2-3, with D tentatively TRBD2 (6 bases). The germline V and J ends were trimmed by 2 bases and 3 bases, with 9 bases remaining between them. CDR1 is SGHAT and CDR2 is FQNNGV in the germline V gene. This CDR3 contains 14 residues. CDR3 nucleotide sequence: TGTGCCAGCAGCTTACCTGGGGGGACAGATACGCAGTATTTT. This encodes CASSLPGGTDTQYF.

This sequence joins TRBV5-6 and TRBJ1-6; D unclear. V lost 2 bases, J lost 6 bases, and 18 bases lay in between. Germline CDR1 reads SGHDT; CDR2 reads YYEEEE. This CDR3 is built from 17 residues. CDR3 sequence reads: CASSFFGATDLNSPLHF. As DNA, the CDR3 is TGTGCCAGCAGCTTTTTTGGAGCCACAGACCTTAATTCACCCCTCCACTTT.

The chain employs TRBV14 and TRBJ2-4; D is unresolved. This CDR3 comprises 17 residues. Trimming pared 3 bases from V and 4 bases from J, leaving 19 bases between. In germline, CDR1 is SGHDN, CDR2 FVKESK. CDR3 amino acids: CASSHGLWPYIKNIQYF. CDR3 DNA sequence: TGTGCCAGCAGCCATGGTTTATGGCCTTACATAAAAAACATTCAGTACTTC.

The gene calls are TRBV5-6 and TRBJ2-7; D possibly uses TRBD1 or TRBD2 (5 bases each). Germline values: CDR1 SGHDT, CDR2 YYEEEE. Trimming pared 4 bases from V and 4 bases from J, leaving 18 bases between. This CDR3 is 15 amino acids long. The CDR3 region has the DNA TGTGCCAGCAGCCCCTTTTGGGGGAATCGGTACGAGCAGTACTTC. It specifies CASSPFWGNRYEQYF.

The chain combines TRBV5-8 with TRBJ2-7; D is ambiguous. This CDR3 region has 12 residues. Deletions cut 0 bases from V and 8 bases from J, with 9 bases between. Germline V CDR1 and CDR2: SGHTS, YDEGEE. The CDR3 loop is CASSLAGQKQYF. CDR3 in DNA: TGTGCCAGCAGCTTGGCCGGTCAGAAGCAGTACTTC. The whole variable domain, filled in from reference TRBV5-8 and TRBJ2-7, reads EAGVTQSPTHLIKTRGQQATLRCSPISGHTSVYWYQQALGLGLQFLLWYDEGEERNRGNFPPRFSGRQFPNYSSELNVNALELEDSALYLCASSLAGQKQYFGPGTRLTVT.

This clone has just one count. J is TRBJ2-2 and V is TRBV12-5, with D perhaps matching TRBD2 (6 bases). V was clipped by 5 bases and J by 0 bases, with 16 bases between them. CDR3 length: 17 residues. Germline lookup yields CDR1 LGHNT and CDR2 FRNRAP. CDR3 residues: CASGQSPGTPNTGELFF. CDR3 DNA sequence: TGTGCTAGTGGTCAATCGCCCGGGACTCCGAACACCGGGGAGCTGTTTTTT.

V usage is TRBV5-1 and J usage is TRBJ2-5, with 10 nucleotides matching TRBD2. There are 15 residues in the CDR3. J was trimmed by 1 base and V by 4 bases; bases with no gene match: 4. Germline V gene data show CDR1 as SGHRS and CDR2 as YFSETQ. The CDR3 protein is CASSIQRGGQETQYF. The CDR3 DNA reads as TGCGCCAGCAGCATCCAGCGGGGGGGCCAAGAGACCCAGTACTTC.

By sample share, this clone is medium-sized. CDR3 nucleotides: TGTGCCAGCAGATCAGGACAGGCCACCTACGAGCAGTACTTC. It yields the protein CASRSGQATYEQYF. The V and J genes are TRBV6-5 and TRBJ2-7; 7 nucleotides match TRBD1. V gave up 6 bases and J gave up 2 bases; unmatched junction bases: 7. Germline V CDR1 and CDR2: MNHEY, SVGAGI. This CDR3 region has 14 residues.

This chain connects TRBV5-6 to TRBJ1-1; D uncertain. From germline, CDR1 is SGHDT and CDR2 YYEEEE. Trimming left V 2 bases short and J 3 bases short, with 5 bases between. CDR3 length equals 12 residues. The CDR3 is CASSLGYTEAFF. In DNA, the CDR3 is TGTGCCAGCAGCTTAGGCTACACTGAAGCTTTCTTT.

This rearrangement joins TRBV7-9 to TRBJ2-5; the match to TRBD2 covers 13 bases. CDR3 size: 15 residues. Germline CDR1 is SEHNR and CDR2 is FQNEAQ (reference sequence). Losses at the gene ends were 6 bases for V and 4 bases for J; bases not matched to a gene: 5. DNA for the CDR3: TGTGCCAGCAGTTCACTAGCGGGGGGGAGAGAGACCCAGTACTTC. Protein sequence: CASSSLAGGRETQYF.

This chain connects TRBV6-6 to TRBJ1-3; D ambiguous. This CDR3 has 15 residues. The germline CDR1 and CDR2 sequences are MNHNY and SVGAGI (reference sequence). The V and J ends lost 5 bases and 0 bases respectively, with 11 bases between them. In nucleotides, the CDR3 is TGTGCCAGCAGTCCCCGGGCCTCCTCTGGAAACACCATATATTTT. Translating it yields CASSPRASSGNTIYF.

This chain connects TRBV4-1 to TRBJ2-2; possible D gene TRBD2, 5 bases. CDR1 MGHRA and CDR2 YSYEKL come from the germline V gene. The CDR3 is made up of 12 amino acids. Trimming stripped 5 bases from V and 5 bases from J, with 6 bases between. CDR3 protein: CASSGGTGELFF. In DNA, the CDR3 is TGCGCCAGCAGCGGAGGTACCGGGGAGCTGTTTTTT.

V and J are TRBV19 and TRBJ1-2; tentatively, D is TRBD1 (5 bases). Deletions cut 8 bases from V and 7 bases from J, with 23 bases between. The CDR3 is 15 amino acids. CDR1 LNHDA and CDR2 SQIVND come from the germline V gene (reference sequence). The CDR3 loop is CASSTRVRAAFGYTF. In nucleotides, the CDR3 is TGTGCCAGTTCAACCCGGGTCAGGGCAGCGTTTGGCTACACCTTC.

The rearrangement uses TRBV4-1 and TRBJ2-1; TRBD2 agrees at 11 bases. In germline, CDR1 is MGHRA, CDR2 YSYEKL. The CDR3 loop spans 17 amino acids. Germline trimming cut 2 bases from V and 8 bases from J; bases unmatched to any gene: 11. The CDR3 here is CASSQHLSGGARDEQFF. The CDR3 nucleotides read TGCGCCAGCAGCCAACACCTTAGCGGGGGGGCTCGGGATGAGCAGTTCTTC.

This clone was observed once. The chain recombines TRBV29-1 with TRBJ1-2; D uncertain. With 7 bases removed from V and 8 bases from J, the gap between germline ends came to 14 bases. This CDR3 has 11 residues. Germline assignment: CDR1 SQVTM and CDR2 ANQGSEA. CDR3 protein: CSALDLKGYTF. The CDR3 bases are TGCAGCGCCTTAGACTTAAAGGGCTACACCTTC.

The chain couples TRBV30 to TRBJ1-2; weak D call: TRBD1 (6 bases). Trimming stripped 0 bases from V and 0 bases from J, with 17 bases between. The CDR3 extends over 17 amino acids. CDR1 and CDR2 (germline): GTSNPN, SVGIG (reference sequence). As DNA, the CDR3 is TGTGCCTGGAGTGTACTAGGGGAGGACAGCGCTAACTATGGCTACACCTTC. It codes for CAWSVLGEDSANYGYTF.

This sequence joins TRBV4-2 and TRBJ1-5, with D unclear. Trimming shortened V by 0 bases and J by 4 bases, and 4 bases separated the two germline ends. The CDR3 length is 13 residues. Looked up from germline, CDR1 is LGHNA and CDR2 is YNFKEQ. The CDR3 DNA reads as TGTGCCAGCAGCCAAGATTTAAATCAGCCCCAGCATTTT. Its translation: CASSQDLNQPQHF.

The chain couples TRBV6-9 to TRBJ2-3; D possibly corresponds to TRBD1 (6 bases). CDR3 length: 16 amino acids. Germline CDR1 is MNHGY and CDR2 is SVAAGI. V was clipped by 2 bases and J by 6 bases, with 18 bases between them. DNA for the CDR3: TGTGCCAGCAGTTATCATCCCGCAGGGGTGGCGGATACGCAGTATTTT. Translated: CASSYHPAGVADTQYF.

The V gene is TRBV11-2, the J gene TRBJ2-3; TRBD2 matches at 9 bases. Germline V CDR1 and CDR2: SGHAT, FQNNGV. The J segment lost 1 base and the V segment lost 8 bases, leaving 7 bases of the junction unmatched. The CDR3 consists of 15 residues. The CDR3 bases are TGTGCCAGCGGAACTAGCGGGCCACGCACAGATACGCAGTATTTT. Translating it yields CASGTSGPRTDTQYF.

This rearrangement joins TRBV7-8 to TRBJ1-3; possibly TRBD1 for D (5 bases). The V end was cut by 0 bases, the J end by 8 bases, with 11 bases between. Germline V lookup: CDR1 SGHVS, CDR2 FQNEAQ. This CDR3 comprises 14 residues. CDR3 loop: CASSLAYRPDTIYF. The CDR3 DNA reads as TGTGCCAGCAGCTTAGCGTACAGGCCGGACACCATATATTTT.

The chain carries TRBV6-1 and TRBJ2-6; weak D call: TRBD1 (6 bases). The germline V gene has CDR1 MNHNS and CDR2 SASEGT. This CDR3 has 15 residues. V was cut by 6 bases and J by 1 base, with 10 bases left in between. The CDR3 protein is CASRPTGSGANVLTF. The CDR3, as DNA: TGTGCCAGCAGACCGACAGGTTCTGGGGCCAACGTCCTGACTTTC.

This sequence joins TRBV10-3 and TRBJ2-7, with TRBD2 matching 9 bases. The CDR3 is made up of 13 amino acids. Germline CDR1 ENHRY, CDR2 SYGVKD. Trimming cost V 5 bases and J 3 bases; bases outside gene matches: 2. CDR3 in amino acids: CAISIAGDYEQYF. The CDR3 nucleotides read TGTGCCATCAGTATAGCGGGGGACTACGAGCAGTACTTC.

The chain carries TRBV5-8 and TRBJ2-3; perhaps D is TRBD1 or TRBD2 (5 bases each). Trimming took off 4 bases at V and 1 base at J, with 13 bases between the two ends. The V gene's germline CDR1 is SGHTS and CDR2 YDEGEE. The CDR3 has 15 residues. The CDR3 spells CASSLEGDRTDTQYF. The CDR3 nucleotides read TGTGCCAGCAGCCTGGAAGGGGACCGCACAGATACGCAGTATTTT.

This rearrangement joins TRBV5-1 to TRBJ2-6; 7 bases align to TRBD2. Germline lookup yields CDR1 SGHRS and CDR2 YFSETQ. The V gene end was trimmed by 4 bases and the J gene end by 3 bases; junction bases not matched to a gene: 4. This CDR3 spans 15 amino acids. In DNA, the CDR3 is TGCGCCAGCAGCGGGAGGGGTGGTGGGGCCAACGTCCTGACTTTC. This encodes CASSGRGGGANVLTF.

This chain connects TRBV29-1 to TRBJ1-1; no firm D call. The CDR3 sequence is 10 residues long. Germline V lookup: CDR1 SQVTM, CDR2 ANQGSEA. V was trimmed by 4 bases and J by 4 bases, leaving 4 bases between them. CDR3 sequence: CSVVSTEAFF. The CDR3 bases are TGCAGCGTTGTCAGCACTGAAGCTTTCTTT.

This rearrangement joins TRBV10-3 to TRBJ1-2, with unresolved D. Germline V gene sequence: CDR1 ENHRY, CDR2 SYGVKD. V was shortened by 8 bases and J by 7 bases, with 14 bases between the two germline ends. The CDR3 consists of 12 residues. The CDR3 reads CAILRPPGGYTF. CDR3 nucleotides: TGTGCCATCCTCAGACCACCGGGTGGCTACACCTTC.

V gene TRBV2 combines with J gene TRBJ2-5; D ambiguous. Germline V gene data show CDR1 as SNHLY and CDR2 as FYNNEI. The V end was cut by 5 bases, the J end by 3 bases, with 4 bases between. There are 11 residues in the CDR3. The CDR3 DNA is TGTGCCAGCAGTCTGAAAGAGACCCAGTACTTC. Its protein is CASSLKETQYF.

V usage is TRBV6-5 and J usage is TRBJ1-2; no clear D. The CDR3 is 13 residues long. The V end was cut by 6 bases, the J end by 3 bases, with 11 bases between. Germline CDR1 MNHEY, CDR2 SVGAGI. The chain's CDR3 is CASRIDRDYGYTF. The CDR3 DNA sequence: TGTGCCAGCAGAATCGACCGAGACTATGGCTACACCTTC.

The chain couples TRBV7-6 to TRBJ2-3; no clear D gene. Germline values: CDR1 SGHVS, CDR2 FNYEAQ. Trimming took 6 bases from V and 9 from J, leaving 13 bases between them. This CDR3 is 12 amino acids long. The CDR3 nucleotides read TGTGCCAGCAGGACGGACGGAGAGACGCAGTATTTT. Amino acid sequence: CASRTDGETQYF.